The present T cell receptor (beta chain) was sequenced within a study of blood T cell repertoires in COVID-19. Generated by immunoSEQ multiplex PCR, the TCRdb table keeps only in-frame clones and is missing some. The table includes approximately 300,000 clones, about nine tenths detected once. Germline V gives CDR1 MNHEY, CDR2 SVGAGI. The CDR3 has 16 residues. V lost 0 bases to trimming and J lost 4 bases, with 13 bases between them. Source material: PBMCs or T cells enriched from blood (not recorded which). The clonotype comes from a woman aged 18 to 35 who had recovered from COVID-19. The gene calls are TRBV6-5 and TRBJ1-3; D unresolved. The CDR3 sequence is CASSYSKVSKGNTIYF. Here the CDR3 DNA reads TGTGCCAGCAGTTACTCGAAAGTCAGTAAGGGAAACACCATATATTTT.